What follows is one TCR beta chain and its context. Clones were sequenced by immunoSEQ multiplex PCR, and TCRdb holds only the in-frame ones, with some missing. The table has tens of thousands of clones, over 65% seen once. This record comes from a study of blood T cell repertoires in COVID-19. About the research overall: The United States, Italy and Spain supplied acute and convalescent COVID-19 samples.

Germline V lookup: CDR1 MDHEN, CDR2 SYDVKM. The CDR3 loop spans 18 amino acids. Trimming removed 2 bases from V and 2 bases from J, with 22 bases in between. The sample consisted of peripheral blood. The rearrangement links TRBV28 to TRBJ2-7, with D perhaps TRBD2 (8 bases). The receptor was derived from a man older than 75 with active or convalescent COVID-19. DNA of the CDR3: TGTGCCAGCAGTTTACCCGACAGGGCGGGACTAGGTACCTACGAGCAGTACTTC. Translated: CASSLPDRAGLGTYEQYF.